This TCR beta chain was sequenced during a study of tumor-infiltrating lymphocytes in oesophageal squamous cell carcinoma. Each CDR3 protein gets one entry after TCRdb re-called the PCR reads with MiXCR. Here the sample spans about 14,000 distinct CDR3 sequences, roughly half being singletons. V was clipped by 5 bases and J by 6 bases, with 14 bases between them. Germline assignment: CDR1 MNHGY and CDR2 SAAAGT. CDR3 size: 15 residues. The sample taken for sequencing was esophageal tumor tissue. This TCR came from a male donor with esophageal squamous cell carcinoma. The chain is built from TRBV6-8 and TRBJ2-6; D might be TRBD1 (5 bases). In DNA form, the CDR3 reads TGTGCCAGCAGTCCCCCCCTGACAGTGGCCAACGTCCTGACTTTC. Amino acid sequence: CASSPPLTVANVLTF.